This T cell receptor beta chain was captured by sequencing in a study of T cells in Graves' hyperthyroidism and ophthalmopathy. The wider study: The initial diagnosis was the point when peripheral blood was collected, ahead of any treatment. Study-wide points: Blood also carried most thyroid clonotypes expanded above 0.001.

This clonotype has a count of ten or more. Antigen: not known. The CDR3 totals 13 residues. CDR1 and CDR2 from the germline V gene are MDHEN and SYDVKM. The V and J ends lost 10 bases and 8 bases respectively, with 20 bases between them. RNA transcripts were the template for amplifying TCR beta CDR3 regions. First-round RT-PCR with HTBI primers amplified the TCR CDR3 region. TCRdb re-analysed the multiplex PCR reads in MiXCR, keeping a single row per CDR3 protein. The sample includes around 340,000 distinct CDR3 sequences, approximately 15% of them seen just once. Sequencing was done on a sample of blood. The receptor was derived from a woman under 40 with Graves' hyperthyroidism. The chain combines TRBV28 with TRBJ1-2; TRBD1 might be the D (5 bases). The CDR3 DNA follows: TGTGCCACCCGCACGGGGGGAGAATTCGGCTACACCTTC. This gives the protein CATRTGGEFGYTF.